This TCR beta chain was obtained from a study of cytomegalovirus exposure and HLA in healthy donors. Study-level findings and limits: When a later analysis was performed, an Asian-associated ancestry cluster reportedly had fewer N-insertions than the approximately 700-donor mean. Later analysis revealed greater clonal expansion in HLA-associated TCR beta chains than in equally common others. There were a few CMV-associated chains whose specificity for CMV antigens was confirmed in vitro.

As to this clone: Its antigen is currently unknown.

This CDR3 region has 11 residues. The germline V gene has CDR1 MDHEN and CDR2 SYDVKM. The germline V and J ends were trimmed by 2 bases and 6 bases, with 5 bases remaining between them. PCR primers comprised 60 Vbeta and 13 Jbeta primers. Authors' methods: Later reanalysis found around 74 million unique TCR beta chains, around 10 million of them shared. Here immunoSEQ multiplex PCR was the method, and the copy in TCRdb shows in-frame clones only, minus some. V and J calls and clone size follow that table, whereas D and trimming were derived from the DNA. The sample has some 140,000 clones, 80% to 90% seen once.

The gene calls are TRBV28 and TRBJ2-7; D call uncertain. This sequence originates from a woman aged 25 to 39 in good health and CMV-seronegative. Sequencing input: PBMCs. The chain's CDR3 is CASSLGSEQYF. The CDR3 coding sequence is TGTGCCAGCAGTTTAGGTAGCGAGCAGTACTTC.